This entry concerns a single T cell receptor beta chain. These data belong to a study of cytomegalovirus exposure and HLA in healthy donors. V was cut by 3 bases and J by 4 bases, with 7 bases left in between. CDR1 is SGHTA and CDR2 is FQGNSA in the germline V gene. The CDR3 is made up of 12 amino acids. This PCR relied on a set of 60 Vbeta primers and 13 Jbeta primers. The method was immunoSEQ multiplex PCR; TCRdb's version includes in-frame clones alone and lacks a portion of them. The table includes about 140,000 clones, 80% detected once. V and J are TRBV7-2 and TRBJ2-7; no clear D. The specimen was PBMCs. The source of this sequence is a man between 50 and 59 years old in good health and CMV-seronegative. The CDR3, as DNA: TGTGCCAGCAGCTTTAGCCGTTACGAGCAGTACTTC. It encodes CASSFSRYEQYF.